The clone carrying this TCR beta chain was recorded once. No antigen is known for it. This sample is drawn from a study of T cells in localized non-small cell lung cancer. Study outcomes and limitations: Median approximately 61 top-100 tumor clones were shared with paired adjacent lung.

The trim removed 6 bases at V and 6 bases at J, leaving 9 bases unmatched. The CDR3 length is 14 residues. The germline gives CDR1 SGHTA, CDR2 FQGNSA. Some clones are missing from TCRdb's copy, which holds only in-frame ones; the method was immunoSEQ multiplex PCR. In the table there are tens of thousands of clones, 86% of which are singletons. Here the sequenced sample was peripheral blood, taken before any cancer treatment. The source is a male donor aged 60 or older with stage III lung adenocarcinoma. The gene calls are TRBV7-2 and TRBJ2-7; 9 nucleotides agree with TRBD2. CDR3 amino acids: CASSPSGNTAEQYF. CDR3 in DNA: TGTGCCAGCAGTCCTAGCGGGAACACTGCCGAGCAGTACTTC.